This TCR beta chain was recovered during a study of blood T cell repertoires in COVID-19. Overall study: Sources were T cells, B-cell-depleted T cells, or PBMCs; the material itself was cDNA or gDNA.

The CDR3 has 14 amino acids. Looked up from germline, CDR1 is SGDLS and CDR2 is YYNGEE. With 6 bases clipped from V and 1 base from J, the junction kept 6 bases outside the gene matches. Patients at the Seattle site were enrolled during active infection and followed longitudinally. Sequencing was performed with immunoSEQ multiplex PCR; in TCRdb, only in-frame clones are kept and a portion is missing. The table includes 120,000 to 150,000 clones, about 87% detected once. This clonotype was sampled from a human donor with COVID-19, enrolled during active disease. The donor label of this sample is uncertain. V is TRBV9 and J is TRBJ1-2, with 7 bases that match TRBD1. Sequenced: peripheral blood. DNA for the CDR3: TGTGCCAGCACCGAGACAGGGTTTAACTATGGCTACACCTTC. Its protein is CASTETGFNYGYTF.